The 31 T cell receptor beta chains reported below all come from one sample, sequenced in a study of T cells in Graves' hyperthyroidism and ophthalmopathy. The CDR3 regions of TCR beta were amplified from RNA transcripts. Researchers ran a first-round RT-PCR on the TCR CDR3 using the HTBI primer set. One entry per CDR3 protein results from TCRdb running MiXCR on the multiplex PCR reads. This sample has roughly 700,000 distinct CDR3 sequences, with around 15% found just once. The sequencing input was blood. All receptors come from a woman aged 18-30 years with Graves' hyperthyroidism.

This clonotype occurred many times. V gene TRBV28 combines with J gene TRBJ2-1; D possibly corresponds to TRBD1 (5 bases). The CDR3 loop spans 15 amino acids. The germline CDR1 and CDR2 sequences are MDHEN and SYDVKM. Trimming shortened V by 4 bases and J by 2 bases, and 12 bases separated the two germline ends. CDR3 region: CASSSSGLPYNEQFF. The CDR3 DNA reads TGTGCCAGCAGTTCGTCAGGGCTCCCCTACAATGAGCAGTTCTTC.

This rearrangement joins TRBV2 to TRBJ1-3; tentatively, D is TRBD1 (6 bases). CDR1 is SNHLY and CDR2 is FYNNEI in the germline V gene. The CDR3 covers 14 residues. Trimming shortened V by 6 bases and J by 1 base, and 10 bases separated the two germline ends. The CDR3 is CASRSTGSGNTIYF. CDR3 bases: TGTGCCAGCAGGTCAACAGGGTCTGGAAACACCATATATTTT.

There are many counts of this clonotype. The genes are TRBV12-3 or TRBV12-4 and TRBJ1-6, with D tentatively TRBD1 (6 bases). This CDR3 has 14 amino acids. Deletions cut 7 bases from V and 10 bases from J, with 17 bases between. For the CDR3, the DNA is TGTGCCAGCACCCAGGGGCAGGTTCTATCACCCCTCCACTTT. Translating it yields CASTQGQVLSPLHF.

This clonotype was recorded a few times. The CDR3 DNA sequence: TGTGCCAGCAGCTCAACCGCAGGGTCGAACACCGGGGAGCTGTTTTTT. Translating gives CASSSTAGSNTGELFF. V is TRBV7-9 and J is TRBJ2-2; D might be TRBD1 (5 bases). Trimming took 4 bases from V and 0 from J, leaving 12 bases between them. The CDR3 totals 16 residues. Germline values: CDR1 SEHNR, CDR2 FQNEAQ (reference sequence).

This clonotype was detected only a few times. Just one base apart from a much larger clone, this may be a read error. Likely a read error: the CDR3 ends without its conserved phenylalanine or tryptophan. V is TRBV2 and J is TRBJ1-5, with D perhaps TRBD1 (5 bases). The CDR3 covers 15 residues. Germline CDR1 SNHLY, CDR2 FYNNEI. Trimming shortened V by 6 bases and J by 0 bases, and 12 bases separated the two germline ends. CDR3 nucleotide sequence: TGTGCCAGCAGGGGGGGGACGGATAGCAATCAGCCCCAGCATCTT. Its translation: CASRGGTDSNQPQHL.

This chain joins TRBV5-4 and TRBJ2-1, with 9 bases identical to TRBD2. Germline values: CDR1 SGHNT, CDR2 YYREEE (reference sequence). Trimming cost V 4 bases and J 7 bases; bases outside gene matches: 9. This CDR3 has 15 residues. CDR3 protein: CASSLGAGGQNEQFF. CDR3 DNA sequence: TGTGCCAGCAGCCTGGGGGCGGGAGGGCAGAATGAGCAGTTCTTC.

This clonotype turned up a few times. A clone one base away is much larger, so this may be a read error. The chain uses TRBV6-2 or TRBV6-3 and TRBJ1-1; D is ambiguous. Deletions cut 2 bases from V and 1 base from J, with 5 bases between. CDR1 is MNHEY, CDR2 SVGEGT, per germline. The CDR3 length is 13 residues. CDR3 nucleotide sequence: TGTGCCAGCAGTTACGTCCAGAACACTGAAGCTTTCTTT. Translated: CASSYVQNTEAFF.

This clonotype was counted between two and nine times. The V call is TRBV28, the J call TRBJ1-5, with TRBD1 matching over 7 bases. Germline CDR1 reads MDHEN; CDR2 reads SYDVKM. The CDR3 runs to 14 residues. Trimming took 7 bases from V and 10 from J; bases not matched to a gene: 13. DNA for the CDR3: TGTGCCAGCAAGACCCGGGACAGTAGAACTCCCCAGCATTTT. The encoded protein is CASKTRDSRTPQHF.

This clonotype was seen at least ten times. The chain joins TRBV13 to TRBJ2-5; the D is unclear. V lost 2 bases and J 7 bases, leaving 17 bases between the germline ends. Germline CDR1 reads PRHDT; CDR2 reads FYEKMQ (reference sequence). The CDR3 sequence is 15 residues long. The CDR3 sequence: CASSLNSQPWGTQYF. The CDR3 bases are TGTGCCAGCAGCTTAAATAGCCAACCGTGGGGGACCCAGTACTTC.

This clonotype was recorded a few times. The rearrangement uses TRBV13 and TRBJ2-5; 14 bases align to TRBD2. The CDR3 contains 16 residues. From germline, CDR1 is PRHDT and CDR2 FYEKMQ (reference sequence). J lost 6 bases, V lost 5 bases, and 8 bases had no gene match. The DNA of the CDR3 is TGTGCCAGCAGCCCATTCGGGACTAGCGGGAGTAAGACCCAGTACTTC. It specifies CASSPFGTSGSKTQYF.

V gene TRBV3-1 combines with J gene TRBJ2-2; D not resolved. The V gene's germline CDR1 is LGHDT and CDR2 YNNKEL (reference sequence). The V and J ends lost 3 bases and 1 base respectively, with 9 bases between them. The CDR3 length is 15 residues. CDR3 DNA sequence: TGTGCCAGCAGCCAGAAATCGGTGAACACCGGGGAGCTGTTTTTT. Translation gives CASSQKSVNTGELFF.

This clonotype was detected many times. The chain links TRBV7-9 to TRBJ2-3, with 13 nucleotides matching TRBD2. The CDR3 totals 15 residues. Germline CDR1 and CDR2: SEHNR and FQNEAQ (reference sequence). Trimming cost V 5 bases and J 7 bases; bases outside gene matches: 6. The DNA of the CDR3 is TGTGCCAGCAGCATTACTAGCGGGAGGGGCCATACGCAGTATTTT. Amino acids: CASSITSGRGHTQYF.

The sample holds many counts of this clonotype. J is TRBJ1-1 and V is TRBV20-1; 7 bases line up with TRBD1. There are 14 residues in the CDR3. Germline lookup yields CDR1 DFQATT and CDR2 SNEGSKA (reference sequence). The J segment lost 2 bases and the V segment lost 1 base, leaving 4 bases of the junction unmatched. The CDR3 coding sequence is TGCAGTGCTAGAGGACAGGGATCAAACACTGAAGCTTTCTTT. Its protein product is CSARGQGSNTEAFF.

V usage is TRBV7-3 and J usage is TRBJ2-2; tentative D call: TRBD2 (6 bases). Germline V gives CDR1 SGHTA, CDR2 FQGTGA. The V end lost 5 bases, the J end lost 0 bases, and 16 bases lay between the germline ends. The CDR3 length is 17 residues. The CDR3 spells CASSPRSTRANTGELFF. CDR3 sequence (DNA): TGTGCCAGCAGCCCCCGTTCGACTAGAGCGAACACCGGGGAGCTGTTTTTT.

The chain has TRBV7-9 and TRBJ2-1; D is perhaps TRBD2 (6 bases). The CDR3 is 15 amino acids. Germline CDR1 SEHNR, CDR2 FQNEAQ (reference sequence). The V end was cut by 0 bases, the J end by 8 bases, with 14 bases between. Written as DNA, the CDR3 is TGTGCCAGCAGCTTAGCGGAAGTAGGAGGGTATGAGCAGTTCTTC. Translation: CASSLAEVGGYEQFF.

Ten or more counts support this clonotype. The V and J genes are TRBV27 and TRBJ2-1; the D gene is possibly TRBD2 (5 bases). V gave up 2 bases and J gave up 6 bases, with 8 bases separating them. This CDR3 region has 13 residues. Germline V gives CDR1 MNHEY, CDR2 SMNVEV (reference sequence). CDR3 DNA sequence: TGTGCCAGCAGTTTAGGCGGGCCCAATGAGCAGTTCTTC. Translated, it gives CASSLGGPNEQFF.

This sequence joins TRBV15 and TRBJ1-5, with 8 nucleotides matching TRBD1. Germline V CDR1 and CDR2: LNHNV, YYDKDF (reference sequence). With 4 bases clipped from V and 7 bases from J, the junction kept 9 bases outside the gene matches. This CDR3 region has 15 residues. Here the CDR3 DNA reads TGTGCCACCAGCAAAGGACAGGGCGCTAGGCAGCCCCAGCATTTT. This encodes CATSKGQGARQPQHF.

This clonotype was picked up a small number of times. The chain is built from TRBV15 and TRBJ1-5; 7 bases are shared with TRBD1. The germline CDR1 and CDR2 sequences are LNHNV and YYDKDF (reference sequence). The CDR3 contains 14 residues. With 1 base clipped from V and 4 bases from J, the junction kept 1 base outside the gene matches. The CDR3 nucleotides read TGTGCCACCAGCAGAGTACAGGGGAATCAGCCCCAGCATTTT. Encoded protein: CATSRVQGNQPQHF.

At least ten counts were recorded for this clonotype. The chain couples TRBV30 to TRBJ2-1; TRBD2 agrees at 11 bases. Germline assignment: CDR1 GTSNPN and CDR2 SVGIG (reference sequence). V lost 0 bases, J lost 6 bases, and 4 bases stayed unmatched. This CDR3 region has 15 residues. CDR3 in amino acids: CAWSVLAGDSNEQFF. The CDR3, as DNA: TGTGCCTGGAGTGTACTAGCGGGAGACAGCAATGAGCAGTTCTTC.

This chain connects TRBV13 to TRBJ2-1; D perhaps matches TRBD1 (5 bases). V gave up 2 bases and J gave up 4 bases, with 15 bases separating them. The V gene's germline CDR1 is PRHDT and CDR2 FYEKMQ (reference sequence). The CDR3 runs to 16 residues. CDR3 sequence reads: CASSLHPGSSYNEQFF. In DNA form, the CDR3 reads TGTGCCAGCAGCTTACATCCAGGGTCTTCATACAATGAGCAGTTCTTC. The full variable domain, its missing parts supplied by reference TRBV13 and TRBJ2-1, is AAGVIQSPRHLIKEKRETATLKCYPIPRHDTVYWYQQGPGQDPQFLISFYEKMQSDKGSIPDRFSAQQFSDYHSELNMSSLELGDSALYFCASSLHPGSSYNEQFFGPGTRLTVL.

Only a few counts were recorded for this clonotype. This rearrangement joins TRBV4-3 to TRBJ2-7; 7 bases agree with TRBD2. CDR1 LGHNA and CDR2 YSLEER come from the germline V gene. The CDR3 runs 15 residues. After removal of 0 bases from V and 6 bases from J, the junction contained 8 bases not matched to a gene. CDR3 loop: CASSQEAGFRGEQYF. CDR3 DNA: TGCGCCAGCAGCCAAGAAGCGGGGTTTCGGGGCGAGCAGTACTTC.

Many counts were recorded for this clonotype. The rearrangement links TRBV2 to TRBJ2-5; D could derive from TRBD1 or TRBD2 (5 bases each). Germline V gene sequence: CDR1 SNHLY, CDR2 FYNNEI. The CDR3 contains 13 residues. V was pared by 6 bases and J by 1 base, with 9 bases between. CDR3 sequence (DNA): TGTGCCAGCAGGGGGACGGCCCAAGAGACCCAGTACTTC. Its protein is CASRGTAQETQYF. Filled out from reference TRBV2 and TRBJ2-5, the complete variable domain reads EPEVTQTPSHQVTQMGQEVILRCVPISNHLYFYWYRQILGQKVEFLVSFYNNEISEKSEIFDDQFSVERPDGSNFTLKIRSTKLEDSAMYFCASRGTAQETQYFGPGTRLLVL.

There are many counts of this clonotype. The rearrangement links TRBV2 to TRBJ1-2; maybe TRBD1 (5 bases). The CDR3 extends over 13 amino acids. Per germline, CDR1 SNHLY and CDR2 FYNNEI. The V gene lost 3 bases and the J gene lost 8 bases, with 13 bases spanning the gap. The CDR3 nucleotides read TGTGCCAGCAGTGACCCCAGGGTGGGCGGCTACACCTTC. As protein: CASSDPRVGGYTF.

This chain connects TRBV20-1 to TRBJ2-5; TRBD2 agrees at 14 bases. Per the germline V gene, CDR1 is DFQATT and CDR2 is SNEGSKA (reference sequence). J was trimmed by 1 base and V by 5 bases; bases with no gene match: 12. The CDR3 loop spans 18 amino acids. The CDR3 nucleotides are TGCAGTGCTCCCGCTCTCCCGGGACTAGCGGGAGCCCAAGAGACCCAGTACTTC. It yields the protein CSAPALPGLAGAQETQYF.

This clonotype was observed many times. J is TRBJ1-6 and V is TRBV5-1; the match to TRBD1 covers 12 bases. The length of the CDR3 is 15 residues. Trimming removed 4 bases from V and 7 bases from J; junction bases left unmatched: 3. CDR1 and CDR2 (germline): SGHRS, YFSETQ. The CDR3 spells CASSEGQGANSPLHF. The CDR3 region has the DNA TGCGCCAGCAGCGAGGGACAGGGGGCCAATTCACCCCTCCACTTT.

Many counts were recorded for this clonotype. V gene TRBV10-3 combines with J gene TRBJ1-2; D perhaps matches TRBD1 (6 bases). Germline V lookup: CDR1 ENHRY, CDR2 SYGVKD. This CDR3 region has 17 residues. V was trimmed by 0 bases and J by 5 bases, leaving 19 bases between them. This CDR3 reads CAISESDRPRGAYGYTF. CDR3 nucleotides: TGTGCCATCAGTGAGTCAGACAGGCCCCGAGGGGCTTATGGCTACACCTTC.

The V call is TRBV20-1, the J call TRBJ2-1; D gene uncertain. Trimming stripped 6 bases from V and 1 base from J, with 10 bases between. CDR3 size: 13 residues. From germline, CDR1 is DFQATT and CDR2 SNEGSKA (reference sequence). CDR3 DNA: TGCAGTGCATTAGCCCTTTCCTACAATGAGCAGTTCTTC. Amino acid sequence: CSALALSYNEQFF.

This clonotype has at least ten counts. This chain links TRBV2 with TRBJ2-1; D is uncertain. The germline V gene encodes CDR1 SNHLY and CDR2 FYNNEI. The length of the CDR3 is 15 residues. Trimming stripped 8 bases from V and 8 bases from J, with 22 bases between. CDR3 nucleotides: TGTGCCAGCGCACCCACCACGGATCCGCGACATGAGCAGTTCTTC. Amino acids: CASAPTTDPRHEQFF.

The chain carries TRBV30 and TRBJ1-1; D not certain. CDR1 is GTSNPN, CDR2 SVGIG, per germline (reference sequence). Trimming cost V 0 bases and J 6 bases, with 8 bases left between them. The CDR3 has 12 residues. The CDR3 region is CAWSVPTPEAFF. The CDR3 DNA is TGTGCCTGGAGTGTCCCGACCCCTGAAGCTTTCTTT.

The chain is built from TRBV7-9 and TRBJ1-1; D is undetermined. The CDR3 is 15 amino acids. Germline CDR1 reads SEHNR; CDR2 reads FQNEAQ (reference sequence). V was shortened by 2 bases and J by 0 bases, with 10 bases between the two germline ends. CDR3 sequence reads: CASSLWDGMNTEAFF. The CDR3 coding sequence is TGTGCCAGCAGCTTATGGGATGGAATGAACACTGAAGCTTTCTTT.

This sequence joins TRBV29-1 and TRBJ2-1; unclear D gene. The V and J ends lost 4 bases and 2 bases respectively, with 9 bases between them. CDR1 is SQVTM and CDR2 is ANQGSEA in the germline V gene. This CDR3 has 13 amino acids. CDR3: CSVVLLPYNEQFF. The DNA for the CDR3 is TGCAGCGTTGTATTGTTACCCTACAATGAGCAGTTCTTC.